What follows are 6 T cell receptor beta chains derived from one specimen sequenced in a study of high-grade serous ovarian cancer treatment subgroups. Tumor tissue was taken before any definitive surgery or chemotherapy was given. TCRdb's copy holds only in-frame clones and misses some; the assay was immunoSEQ multiplex PCR. The sample includes approximately 5,000 clones, 55% to 70% of them seen just once. Sequencing was carried out using tumor tissue. The receptors were sampled from a human donor with high-grade serous ovarian cancer.

The chain is built from TRBV27 and TRBJ1-2; 8 positions agree with TRBD1. Germline V gene lookup returns CDR1 MNHEY and CDR2 SMNVEV (reference sequence). The CDR3 has 15 residues. J was trimmed by 4 bases and V by 6 bases; bases with no gene match: 10. The CDR3 DNA reads TGTGCCAGCAGGTGGACAGGGAGTAATAGCTATGGCTACACCTTC. Translated: CASRWTGSNSYGYTF.

This clone was seen a single time. The rearrangement joins TRBV19 to TRBJ2-2; D unresolved. The CDR3 spans 14 residues. V was trimmed by 3 bases and J by 7 bases, leaving 12 bases between them. CDR1 and CDR2 (germline): LNHDA, SQIVND (reference sequence). The CDR3 DNA follows: TGTGCCAGTAGTATCCTAGGGCTCGGCGGGGAGCTGTTTTTT. Residues: CASSILGLGGELFF.

The chain uses TRBV9 and TRBJ1-1, with 8 bases that match TRBD1. Germline assignment: CDR1 SGDLS and CDR2 YYNGEE. This CDR3 has 15 amino acids. V shed 3 bases, J shed 1 base, and the junction held 5 bases outside the gene matches. In nucleotides, the CDR3 is TGTGCCAGCAGCGGGACAGGGCTAGCGAACACTGAAGCTTTCTTT. It translates to CASSGTGLANTEAFF. Full variable domain (remainder filled in from reference TRBV9 and TRBJ1-1): DSGVTQTPKHLITATGQRVTLRCSPRSGDLSVYWYQQSLDQGLQFLIQYYNGEERAKGNILERFSAQQFPDLHSELNLSSLELGDSALYFCASSGTGLANTEAFFGQGTRLTVV.

This clone came up a few times. The V gene is TRBV11-2, the J gene TRBJ2-7; D may correspond to TRBD1 or TRBD2 (5 bases each). Germline V gene data show CDR1 as SGHAT and CDR2 as FQNNGV. V shed 3 bases and J shed 4 bases, with 10 bases lying between them. There are 13 residues in the CDR3. CDR3 residues: CASSFSWGYEQYV. The CDR3 coding sequence is TGTGCCAGCAGCTTTTCGTGGGGGTACGAGCAGTACGTC.

The CDR3 DNA is TGTGCCATCAGTGAGTCTTCCCAGAACTACAATGAGCAGTTCTTC. This codes for CAISESSQNYNEQFF. The chain is built from TRBV10-3 and TRBJ2-1, with D uncertain. The CDR3 spans 15 residues. Trimming took 0 bases from V and 3 from J, leaving 9 bases between them. Germline CDR1 reads ENHRY; CDR2 reads SYGVKD.

This sequence joins TRBV5-5 and TRBJ2-3; D not resolved. V shed 3 bases and J shed 4 bases, with 6 bases lying between them. Germline V gene sequence: CDR1 SGHKS, CDR2 YYEKEE (reference sequence). The CDR3 has 12 amino acids. In DNA form, the CDR3 reads TGTGCCAGCAGCTCAACGGCAGATACGCAGTATTTT. Translation: CASSSTADTQYF. Full variable domain (missing parts from reference TRBV5-5 and TRBJ2-3): DAGVTQSPTHLIKTRGQQVTLRCSPISGHKSVSWYQQVLGQGPQFIFQYYEKEERGRGNFPDRFSARQFPNYSSELNVNALLLGDSALYLCASSSTADTQYFGPGTRLTVL.